Presented here are 13 T cell receptor beta chains from one specimen sequenced in a study of OX40 agonist ivuxolimab in advanced cancers. The method was immunoSEQ multiplex PCR; TCRdb's version includes in-frame clones alone and lacks a portion of them. The data hold some 76,000 clones, with over 90% observed a single time. This material consisted of CD4+ or CD8+ T cells sorted from blood, taken in a trial of the OX40 agonist ivuxolimab. These receptors came from an adult with an advanced solid tumor such as melanoma, head and neck, liver or kidney cancer.

This chain connects TRBV9 to TRBJ1-2; D may be TRBD1 (5 bases). Trimming removed 4 bases from V and 8 bases from J, with 12 bases in between. This CDR3 region has 12 residues. The germline gives CDR1 SGDLS, CDR2 YYNGEE. Here the CDR3 reads CASSPSGGGYTF. In DNA, the CDR3 is TGTGCCAGCAGCCCATCCGGGGGGGGCTACACCTTC.

Here the CDR3 reads CASSLGGGLAENEQFF. As DNA, the CDR3 is TGTGCCAGCAGCTTAGGCGGTGGACTAGCGGAGAATGAGCAGTTCTTC. The rearrangement uses TRBV13 and TRBJ2-1; 10 bases align to TRBD2. V gave up 0 bases and J gave up 7 bases; unmatched junction bases: 6. This CDR3 has 16 residues. From germline, CDR1 is PRHDT and CDR2 FYEKMQ (reference sequence).

The chain uses TRBV4-3 and TRBJ2-2, with 8 nucleotides matching TRBD1. Germline V gene data show CDR1 as LGHNA and CDR2 as YSLEER. V lost 0 bases to trimming and J lost 7 bases; unmatched junction nucleotides: 7. The length of the CDR3 is 16 residues. The CDR3 is CASSQDYQGADGELFF. The CDR3 coding sequence is TGCGCCAGCAGCCAAGACTATCAGGGGGCAGACGGGGAGCTGTTTTTT.

This chain uses TRBV6-5 with TRBJ2-7; D not certain. Per the germline V gene, CDR1 is MNHEY and CDR2 is SVGAGI. The CDR3 has 13 amino acids. The germline V and J ends were trimmed by 2 bases and 6 bases, with 11 bases remaining between them. CDR3 in DNA: TGTGCCAGCAGTTACGGTGGCGGCCTCGAGCAGTACTTC. It encodes CASSYGGGLEQYF.

The V and J genes are TRBV9 and TRBJ1-1; maybe TRBD1 (6 bases). The V end lost 1 base, the J end lost 3 bases, and 10 bases lay between the germline ends. The CDR3 runs 14 residues. CDR1 and CDR2 from the germline V gene are SGDLS and YYNGEE. The chain's CDR3 is CASSVRDTHTEAFF. DNA of the CDR3: TGTGCCAGCAGCGTACGGGACACCCACACTGAAGCTTTCTTT.

This chain joins TRBV27 and TRBJ1-5; D possibly corresponds to TRBD1 (5 bases). V was pared by 5 bases and J by 1 base, with 9 bases between. Per the germline V gene, CDR1 is MNHEY and CDR2 is SMNVEV (reference sequence). The CDR3 runs 14 residues. CDR3: CASSLTGSNQPQHF. The CDR3 DNA reads TGTGCCAGCAGTCTTACAGGAAGCAATCAGCCCCAGCATTTT.

The V gene is TRBV7-8, the J gene TRBJ2-1; 9 bases agree with TRBD2. CDR1 is SGHVS, CDR2 FQNEAQ, per germline. V shed 2 bases and J 4 bases; nucleotides not matched to a gene: 6. This CDR3 is built from 16 residues. This chain's CDR3 is CASSLFAGGPYNEQFF. The CDR3 coding sequence is TGTGCCAGCAGCTTATTCGCGGGGGGGCCTTACAATGAGCAGTTCTTC.

CDR3: CASSFFSGEYEQYF. The CDR3 coding sequence is TGTGCCAGCAGCTTTTTTAGCGGGGAATACGAGCAGTACTTC. This chain connects TRBV11-2 to TRBJ2-7, with TRBD2 matching 8 bases. Germline-derived CDR1 and CDR2 are SGHAT and FQNNGV. The V segment lost 3 bases and the J segment 4 bases; nucleotides outside the gene matches: 5. This CDR3 has 14 residues.

CDR3: CATSRERTVTYEQYF. DNA for the CDR3: TGTGCCACCAGCAGAGAAAGGACAGTGACCTACGAGCAGTACTTC. The chain carries TRBV15 and TRBJ2-7; TRBD1 is a possible D gene (6 bases). CDR1 is LNHNV, CDR2 YYDKDF, per germline (reference sequence). The CDR3 spans 15 residues. Trimming took off 0 bases at V and 2 bases at J, with 11 bases between the two ends.

V and J are TRBV19 and TRBJ2-7; 10 nucleotides line up with TRBD1. Germline V CDR1 and CDR2: LNHDA, SQIVND (reference sequence). The CDR3 covers 15 residues. V lost 5 bases to trimming and J lost 0 bases; unmatched junction nucleotides: 4. The CDR3 sequence is CASSPGQGPSYEQYF. CDR3 nucleotides: TGTGCCAGTAGTCCGGGACAGGGGCCCTCCTACGAGCAGTACTTC.

This clone was observed a single time. The chain combines TRBV11-2 with TRBJ2-7; possibly TRBD1 or TRBD2 for D (5 bases each). V dropped 5 bases and J dropped 0 bases, with 17 bases sitting between them. CDR1 and CDR2 (germline): SGHAT, FQNNGV. CDR3 length: 16 amino acids. For the CDR3, the DNA is TGTGCCAGCAGCCCAACACCCGGGACGGTCTCCTACGAGCAGTACTTC. This gives the protein CASSPTPGTVSYEQYF.

The chain has TRBV7-6 and TRBJ1-1; D might be TRBD1 (6 bases). The ends were cut back, 3 bases at V and 6 bases at J, with 14 bases in the middle. Germline V gives CDR1 SGHVS, CDR2 FNYEAQ. The length of the CDR3 is 14 residues. CDR3 residues: CASSLRPGESEAFF. CDR3 DNA sequence: TGTGCCAGCAGCTTGCGTCCAGGGGAATCTGAAGCTTTCTTT.

This chain joins TRBV6-1 and TRBJ2-2; no firm D call. Germline V gene sequence: CDR1 MNHNS, CDR2 SASEGT. There are 14 residues in the CDR3. The ends were cut back, 10 bases at V and 3 bases at J, with 15 bases in the middle. Written as DNA, the CDR3 is TGTGCCATGCAAGAAGGCAGTTACACCGGGGAGCTGTTTTTT. Translation gives CAMQEGSYTGELFF.